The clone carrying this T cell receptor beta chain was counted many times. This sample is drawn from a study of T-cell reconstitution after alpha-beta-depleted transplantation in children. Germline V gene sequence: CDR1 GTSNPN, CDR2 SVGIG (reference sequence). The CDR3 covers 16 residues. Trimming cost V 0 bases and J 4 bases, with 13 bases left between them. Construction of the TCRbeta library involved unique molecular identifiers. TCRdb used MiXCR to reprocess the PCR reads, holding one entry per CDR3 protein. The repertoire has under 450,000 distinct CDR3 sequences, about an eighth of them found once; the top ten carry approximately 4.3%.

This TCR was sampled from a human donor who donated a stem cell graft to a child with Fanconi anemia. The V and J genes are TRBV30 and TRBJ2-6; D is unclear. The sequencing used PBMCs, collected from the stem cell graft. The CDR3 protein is CAWSVTGASGANVLTF. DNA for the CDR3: TGTGCCTGGAGTGTAACGGGCGCGAGCGGGGCCAACGTCCTGACTTTC.